This T cell receptor (beta chain) originates from a study of blood T cell repertoires in COVID-19. Study information: Samples representing acute and convalescent COVID-19 were sourced from the United States, Italy and Spain. T cells, B-cell-depleted T cells, or PBMCs supplied cDNA or gDNA.

The V gene's germline CDR1 is SNHLY and CDR2 FYNNEI. CDR3 length: 15 amino acids. The V segment lost 9 bases and the J segment 0 bases; nucleotides outside the gene matches: 6. Per the study methods: Reference gene primer amplification yielded estimated nucleated cell counts. Method: immunoSEQ multiplex PCR; TCRdb's copy keeps in-frame clones and lacks some. For V, J and clone size, that table is used; D and trimming come from the DNA. This sample has approximately 240,000 clones, with roughly 82% found just once. What was sequenced was peripheral blood. The rearrangement uses TRBV2 and TRBJ2-1, with 9 bases identical to TRBD2. The clonotype was recovered from a woman older than 75 with active or convalescent COVID-19. CDR3: CARQKGLASYNEQFF. The CDR3 nucleotides read TGTGCCAGACAGAAGGGACTAGCCTCCTACAATGAGCAGTTCTTC. Looking up the rest from reference TRBV2 and TRBJ2-1 gives the full variable domain: EPEVTQTPSHQVTQMGQEVILRCVPISNHLYFYWYRQILGQKVEFLVSFYNNEISEKSEIFDDQFSVERPDGSNFTLKIRSTKLEDSAMYFCARQKGLASYNEQFFGPGTRLTVL.